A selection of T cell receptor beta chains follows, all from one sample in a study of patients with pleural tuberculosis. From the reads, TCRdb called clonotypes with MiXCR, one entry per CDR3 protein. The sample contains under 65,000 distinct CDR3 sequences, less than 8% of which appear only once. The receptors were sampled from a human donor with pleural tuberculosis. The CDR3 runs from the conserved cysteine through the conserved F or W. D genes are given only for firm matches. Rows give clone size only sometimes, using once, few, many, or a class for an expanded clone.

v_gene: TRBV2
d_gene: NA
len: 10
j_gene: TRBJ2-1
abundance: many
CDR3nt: TGTGCCACCCGGCTCAATGAGCAGTTCTTC
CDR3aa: CATRLNEQFF

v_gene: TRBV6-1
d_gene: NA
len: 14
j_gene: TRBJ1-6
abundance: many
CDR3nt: TGTGCCAGCAGCCGAGTGAATTGGGATTCACCCCTCCACTTT
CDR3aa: CASSRVNWDSPLHF

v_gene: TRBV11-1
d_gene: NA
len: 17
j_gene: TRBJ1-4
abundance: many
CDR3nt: TGTGCCAGCAGCTTAGGAACAGGATACGCAACTAATGAAAAACTGTTTTTT
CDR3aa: CASSLGTGYATNEKLFF

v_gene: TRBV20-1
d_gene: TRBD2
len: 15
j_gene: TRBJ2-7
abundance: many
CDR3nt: TGCAGTGCTAGAGAAGTAGCGGGAGGACTCTACGAGCAGTACTTC
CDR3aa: CSAREVAGGLYEQYF

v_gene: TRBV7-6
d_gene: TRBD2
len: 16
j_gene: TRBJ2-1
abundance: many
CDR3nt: TGTGCCAGCAGCTTAGTAGTGACTAGCGGTTACAATGAGCAGTTCTTC
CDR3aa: CASSLVVTSGYNEQFF

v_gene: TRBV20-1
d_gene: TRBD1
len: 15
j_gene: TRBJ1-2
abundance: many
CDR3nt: TGCAGTGCTAGATCCCGGGACAGGGGGATCGGAGGCTACACCTTC
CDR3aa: CSARSRDRGIGGYTF

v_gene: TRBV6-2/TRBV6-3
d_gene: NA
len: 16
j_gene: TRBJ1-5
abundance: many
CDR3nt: TGTGCCAGCGTTACAGGGTTACGGCATAGCAATCAGCCCCAGCATTTT
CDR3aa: CASVTGLRHSNQPQHF

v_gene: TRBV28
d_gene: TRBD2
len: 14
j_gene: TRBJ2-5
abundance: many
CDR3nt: TGTGCCAGCAGTTCGGGATCAGCGGGGGAGACCCAGTACTTC
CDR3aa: CASSSGSAGETQYF

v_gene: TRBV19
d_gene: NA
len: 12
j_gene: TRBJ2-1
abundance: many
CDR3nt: TGTGCCAGTAGTGGAGGGTTCAATGAGCAGTTCTTC
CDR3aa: CASSGGFNEQFF

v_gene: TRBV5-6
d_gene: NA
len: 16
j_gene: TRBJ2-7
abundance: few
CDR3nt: TGTGCCAGCAGGGGATTTAGCTTCGATAAATCCTACGAGCAGTACTTC
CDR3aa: CASRGFSFDKSYEQYF

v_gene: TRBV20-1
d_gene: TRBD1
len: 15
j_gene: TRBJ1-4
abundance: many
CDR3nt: TGCAGTGCACCCCGACAGGGGAAGACTAATGAAAAACTGTTTTTT
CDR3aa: CSAPRQGKTNEKLFF

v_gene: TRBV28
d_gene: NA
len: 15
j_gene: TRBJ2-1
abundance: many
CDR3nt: TGTGCCAGCAGTCCCTCAGGACGCACCTACAATGAGCAGTTCTTC
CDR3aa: CASSPSGRTYNEQFF

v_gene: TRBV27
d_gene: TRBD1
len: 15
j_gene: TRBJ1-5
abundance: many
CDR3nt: TGTGCCAGCAGTCCCTGGACAGGGGGCAATCAGCCCCAGCATTTT
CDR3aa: CASSPWTGGNQPQHF

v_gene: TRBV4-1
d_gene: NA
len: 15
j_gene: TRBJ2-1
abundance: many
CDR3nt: TGCGCCAGCAGCCAAGTAAGAGGAGGGTACAATGAGCAGTTCTTC
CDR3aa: CASSQVRGGYNEQFF

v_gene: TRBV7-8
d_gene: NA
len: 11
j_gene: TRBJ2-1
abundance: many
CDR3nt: TGTGCCAGCAGCTTAGCCCGGTCAATCATCTTC
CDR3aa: CASSLARSIIF

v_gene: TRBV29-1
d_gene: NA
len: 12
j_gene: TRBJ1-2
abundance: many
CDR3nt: TGCAGCGTTCATGGGCAGAACTATGGCTACACCTTC
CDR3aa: CSVHGQNYGYTF

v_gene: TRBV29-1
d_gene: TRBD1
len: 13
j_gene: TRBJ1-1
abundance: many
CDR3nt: TGCAGCGTGCGACAGGGGGCGAATACTGAAGCTTTCTTT
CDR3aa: CSVRQGANTEAFF

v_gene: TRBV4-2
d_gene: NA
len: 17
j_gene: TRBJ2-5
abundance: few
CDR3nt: TGTGCCAGCAGCCAAGATTTAGACTACCCCGCGCAAGAGACCCAGTACTTC
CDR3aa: CASSQDLDYPAQETQYF

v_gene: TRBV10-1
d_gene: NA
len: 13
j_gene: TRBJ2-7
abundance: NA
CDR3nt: TGTGCCAGCTCCCCTTTAGACCGAGCCGAGCAGTACTTC
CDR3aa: CASSPLDRAEQYF

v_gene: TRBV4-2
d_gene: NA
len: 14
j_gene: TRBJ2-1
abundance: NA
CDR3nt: TGTGCCAGCAGCGCCAGGGTGTCCTACAATGAGCAGTTCTTC
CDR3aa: CASSARVSYNEQFF

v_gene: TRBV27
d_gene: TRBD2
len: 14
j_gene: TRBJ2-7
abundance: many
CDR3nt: TGTGCCAGCACCCCGACTAGCGGGCCATACGAGCAGTACTTC
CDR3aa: CASTPTSGPYEQYF

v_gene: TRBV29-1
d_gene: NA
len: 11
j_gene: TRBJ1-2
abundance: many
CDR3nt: TGCAGCGCAACCCAGGGCAATGGCTACACCTTC
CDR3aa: CSATQGNGYTF

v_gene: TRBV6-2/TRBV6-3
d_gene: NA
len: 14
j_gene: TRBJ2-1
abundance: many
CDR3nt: TGTGCCAGCAGTTACTACGCCTCCGTGAATGAGCAGTTCTTC
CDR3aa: CASSYYASVNEQFF

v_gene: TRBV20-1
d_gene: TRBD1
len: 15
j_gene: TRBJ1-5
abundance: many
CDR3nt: TGCAGTGCTAGCAGACAGGGGGCTAGCAATCAGCCCCAGCATTTT
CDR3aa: CSASRQGASNQPQHF

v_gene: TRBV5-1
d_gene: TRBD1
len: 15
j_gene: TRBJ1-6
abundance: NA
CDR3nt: TGCGCCAGCAGACACGACAGGGGAGGGAATTCACCCCTCCACTTT
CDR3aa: CASRHDRGGNSPLHF

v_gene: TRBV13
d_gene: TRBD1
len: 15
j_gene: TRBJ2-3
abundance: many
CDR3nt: TGTGCCAGCAGCTGGGGACAGGGTTACACAGATACGCAGTATTTT
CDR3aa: CASSWGQGYTDTQYF

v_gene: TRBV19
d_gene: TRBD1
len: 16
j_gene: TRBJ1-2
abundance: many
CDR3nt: TGTGCCAGTAAGGATCGACAGGGGGAGAGGAACTATGGCTACACCTTC
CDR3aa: CASKDRQGERNYGYTF